Given below is one TCR beta chain in context. This clonotype was seen just once. No antigen is known for it. Base-call qualities are not available, and no considerably larger clone is one nucleotide away. The germline V gene provides CDR1 KGHDR and CDR2 SFDVKD. From the cysteine through the phenylalanine, the CDR3 covers 15 amino acids. Of all the DNA, just the CDR3 is kept, 45 bases in frame from base 1. V and J lose 4 bases and 1 base, and a span of 9 bases separates them. Receptor libraries were prepared by 5' RACE. TCRdb names Illumina HiSeq 2500 as the instrument used. A second roughly 7 to 11 cycle PCR used a sample-barcoded 5' primer and a J-beta primer mix. A template-switch 5' adaptor carrying 12 random nucleotides introduced a unique molecular identifier onto each TCR beta cDNA molecule. At least 2.5 million CDR3-containing paired-end reads were obtained from each sample. First-strand cDNA was synthesized from all RNA with the Mint cDNA synthesis kit, primed by a TRBC-specific oligonucleotide. After uracil-DNA glycosylase treatment, a first 18-cycle PCR used universal primers M1SS and BC2_uni_R on all cDNA. The authors' analysis ran thus. For normalization, 1 million high-quality reads were randomly selected from each sample, with every read carrying a distinct molecular identifier. Reads with shared molecular identifiers were discarded instead of being binned into consensus sequences. MiTCR, set to a Q25 quality threshold and the strictest error-elimination algorithm, was used for CDR3 identification, clonotype clustering and error correction. Lower-bound total TCR beta diversity was estimated with a nonparametric unseen species model using Euler transformation. Clones were called with MiXCR by TCRdb after fastp trimmed the public reads at Q25, and only in-frame beta chains were retained. A single entry per CDR3 protein holds the most common genes and DNA from its merged rows. The V and J calls here are based on TCRdb, not the publication. The sample has about 1.4 million distinct CDR3 sequences on record, almost 60% of them singletons. The ten largest account for about 6.3% of the sample.

This entry comes from a study of blood T cells in healthy people across ages (dated by TCRdb to the mid-2010s). Concerning the study at large: In model experiments, template switching captured about one uniquely barcoded TCR beta cDNA molecule for every two T cells. The study measured age-related changes in TCR beta repertoire diversity using deep sequencing normalized with unique cDNA molecular identifiers. The donors were divided into four age groups: young (average approximately 17 years), middle-aged (approximately 39), aged (approximately 59) and long-lived (roughly 88). To avoid experimental bias, donors of different ages were randomly spread across the sequencing lanes. For two donors (one aged 18 to 29 and one aged 80 or older), the study analyzed two additional independent replicas of 1 million unique cDNA reads from the same blood draw.

Study-level results and caveats: Observed TCR beta diversity correlated strongly with the percentage of naive T cells measured by flow cytometry. Total diversity estimates from one million sequenced T cells were considered lower bounds and underestimates. Compared with the aged group, more naive CD4+ T cells, fewer expanded clones and increased TCR diversity were shown by the long-lived group, suggesting age selection. Since profiling was done on bulk unsorted PBMCs, naive and antigen-experienced compartments could not be conclusively compared. As age increased, observed TCR beta diversity per million T cells dropped in a roughly linear way, and a significant reduction was already evident by age 40. Because donor CMV infection status was unknown, age-related changes in expanded clonotypes were potentially confounded.

Systemically healthy Caucasian individuals from Russia, 35 to 40 in total and aged about 6 to 100 years, were included as donors. Ten milliliters of peripheral blood were drawn from each donor into EDTA-treated Vacutainer tubes. PBMCs were isolated by Ficoll-Paque density-gradient centrifugation, with at least 6 million obtained per sample. Total RNA was extracted from PBMCs with Trizol reagent, with at least 6 micrograms obtained per sample. For every donor, an aliquot of PBMCs went through flow cytometry to measure the percentages of naive CD45RAhigh/CD27high T cells. The sequence links TRBV24-1 to TRBJ2-2, and TRBD2 may be the D gene, going by 5 matching bases. The sequenced sample consisted of blood. This receptor was identified in a young man in good health. The CDR3 region: CATSEGRGNTGELFF. The DNA sequence reads TGTGCCACCAGTGAAGGACGGGGGAACACCGGGGAGCTGTTTTTT.